These 3 T cell receptor beta chains were sequenced from one sample in a study of T-cell memory formation after mild COVID-19. TCRdb itself ran the 5' RACE reads through MiXCR, one entry per CDR3 protein. This table holds approximately 580,000 distinct CDR3 sequences, around 21% found once. Input material: PBMCs or a T cell subset sorted from them (not recorded which). All receptors derive from an adult woman who had mild COVID-19 (a few samples of this study predate the infection). Cell type and time point are not known.

The rearrangement links TRBV20-1 to TRBJ2-3, with TRBD2 matching 9 bases. The CDR3 is 15 amino acids. Germline V gives CDR1 DFQATT, CDR2 SNEGSKA (reference sequence). V lost 0 bases to trimming and J lost 6 bases; unmatched junction nucleotides: 7. This CDR3 is CSARDVAGDGDTQYF. DNA for the CDR3: TGCAGTGCTAGAGATGTAGCGGGAGATGGGGATACGCAGTATTTT.

V and J are TRBV7-6 and TRBJ2-1, with D perhaps being TRBD1 or TRBD2 (5 bases each). CDR3 size: 15 residues. Trimming left V 6 bases short and J 3 bases short, with 15 bases between. Germline CDR1 SGHVS, CDR2 FNYEAQ. CDR3 DNA sequence: TGTGCCAGCAGTTCCCTAGCACAGGTCTACAATGAGCAGTTCTTC. It translates to CASSSLAQVYNEQFF.

The chain couples TRBV9 to TRBJ2-7; TRBD1 or TRBD2 may be the D gene (6 bases each). In germline, CDR1 is SGDLS, CDR2 YYNGEE. Trimming cost V 0 bases and J 6 bases, with 13 bases left between them. This CDR3 region has 14 residues. CDR3 nucleotide sequence: TGTGCCAGCAGCGTAGATCAGGGGAGGCGCGAGCAGTACTTC. This codes for CASSVDQGRREQYF.